This T cell receptor beta chain was identified during a study of blood T cells in healthy people across ages. The wider study: Capturing about one barcoded beta molecule per two T cells was achieved by template switching. Study-level points and caveats: When set beside aged donors, long-lived donors presented more naive CD4+ cells and higher diversity.

A second PCR, run for roughly 7 to 11 cycles, used a sample-barcoded 5' primer plus a J-beta primer mix. Every sample gave at least 2.5 million paired-end reads containing CDR3. TCRdb re-analysed the 5' RACE reads in MiXCR, keeping a single row per CDR3 protein. The sample shows 600,000 or so distinct CDR3 sequences, under 30% of them seen only once. The germline V and J ends were trimmed by 5 bases and 0 bases, with 11 bases remaining between them. This CDR3 has 15 residues. Per germline, CDR1 SGHRS and CDR2 YFSETQ. Each sample yielded at least 6.5 million isolated PBMCs. This clonotype was counted at least ten times. The antigen is not known.

J is TRBJ2-2 and V is TRBV5-1; no clear D. The clonotype comes from a woman of 80 years or more in good health. The sequenced sample consisted of blood. The DNA of the CDR3 is TGCGCCAGCAGAGCTTCCGTTACGAACACCGGGGAGCTGTTTTTT. It codes for CASRASVTNTGELFF.